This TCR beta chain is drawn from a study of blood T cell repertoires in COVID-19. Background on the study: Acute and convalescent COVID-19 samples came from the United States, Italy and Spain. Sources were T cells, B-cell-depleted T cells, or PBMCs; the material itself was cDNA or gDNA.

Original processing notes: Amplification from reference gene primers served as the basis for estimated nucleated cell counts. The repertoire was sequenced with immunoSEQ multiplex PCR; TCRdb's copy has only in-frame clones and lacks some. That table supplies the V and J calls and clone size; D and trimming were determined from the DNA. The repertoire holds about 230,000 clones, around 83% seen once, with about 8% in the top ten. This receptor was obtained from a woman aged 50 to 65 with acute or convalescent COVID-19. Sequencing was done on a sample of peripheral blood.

The CDR3 sequence: CAWSRWKGANTGELFF. The CDR3, as DNA: TGTGCCTGGAGCCGGTGGAAGGGAGCGAACACCGGGGAGCTGTTTTTT. V gene TRBV30 combines with J gene TRBJ2-2; the D gene is possibly TRBD2 (5 bases). The CDR3 loop spans 16 amino acids. The V gene's germline CDR1 is GTSNPN and CDR2 SVGIG (reference sequence). V shed 3 bases and J shed 0 bases, with 14 bases lying between them.